This TCR beta chain is from a study of cytomegalovirus exposure and HLA in healthy donors (dated by TCRdb to about 2017). About the investigation overall: An earlier analysis of approximately 640 of the donors reported roughly 270 Gb of sequence data and 117 million unique TCR beta sequences from roughly 200 million T cells. An early release that covered about 600 HLA-typed donors contained approximately 300 gigabases of sequencing data and tens of millions of unique TCR sequences. Of the approximately 400 genotyped donors, 65% to 90% were placed in the genetic ancestry cluster associated with self-reported Caucasian donors. The study aimed to test whether signatures of past pathogen exposure could be identified by cataloging public T cell receptors. Using immunosequencing, the study profiled T cell repertoires from fewer than 700 subjects and related those repertoires to cytomegalovirus serostatus. Besides the first cohort of around 700 subjects, a separate validation cohort made up of 120 different subjects was used. To predict cytomegalovirus infection status, the study combined high-throughput TCR immunosequencing, statistical association of individual TCRs with disease status, and machine learning. A later analysis re-analyzed previously published TCR beta repertoires from approximately 670 donors and added high-resolution HLA genotyping to study TCR occurrence patterns. The later analysis used no new phenotypic data to find candidate immune exposures, relying instead on TCR beta sequences and their occurrence across donors. In an earlier analysis of 500 to 650 of the donors, high-throughput TCR beta sequencing was used to judge whether each TCR beta V gene segment behaved as functional or pseudogenic. Donor age, sex, ethnicity and CMV serostatus were collected together with the repertoire data. A later genetic analysis took genome-wide SNP genotypes for about 55% of the roughly 700 donors and used that subset as a discovery cohort. All discovery cohort repertoires had been generated using a single sequencing platform. HLA typing included class I and class II loci at four-digit resolution. The number of typed donors differed by locus: roughly 620-640 for A, B, C, DRB1 and DQB1; 500 to 550 for DQA1; around 580 for DPA1; and 450 to 480 for DPB1. About five DR-DQ haplotypes were treated as single units for association and clustering because of strong linkage in the cohort. On average, roughly 250,000 unique TCR beta nucleotide sequences were sequenced per donor among 398 genotyped donors of the cohort, with roughly 18% of those sequences being non-productive. The paper as a whole reports these results and caveats: In a later analysis, the rate of TCR association differed among HLA loci, with DRB1 alleles having the most associated TCRs and HLA-C alleles having the fewest. Correlated functional status among segregating V segments might be attributable to linkage disequilibrium, but an unknown experimental factor could not be ruled out. Because counts were too low, roughly 16 rarely observed V segments, including chromosome 9 orphons, were excluded from the earlier analysis of under 650 of the donors. According to a later genetic analysis, donors in an Asian-associated ancestry cluster had fewer N-insertions in productive TCRs than the approximately 630-donor mean. Broadly in line with IMGT annotations, most TCR beta V segments showed up in productive rearrangements about 87% or about 30% of the time in an earlier analysis of around 550 of the donors. A total of fewer than 200 TCR beta chains were listed by the study as associated with cytomegalovirus. Because HLA typing was missing for some donors at each locus, association tests included only the typed subset. A further reported finding was that TCR beta sequences accurately predicted the HLA-A and HLA-B alleles for most subjects in the first cohort. Most TCR sequences were observed very rarely across donors, whereas some public TCRs were present in many individuals. In a later analysis, several top co-occurrence clusters were reported to appear linked to parvovirus B19, influenza, CMV and Epstein-Barr virus. Strong co-occurrence of HLA alleles, especially DR and DQ, made assigning TCR associations to individual alleles difficult. The cohort was sequenced for TCR beta chains only, and without alpha or paired-chain data the features that could be detected were limited. The 87-base-pair reads could not distinguish some IMGT-functional V segments, including TRBV6-2 and TRBV6-3, so those segments were excluded. According to a later analysis, most CMV-associated TCR beta chains appeared to be HLA-restricted, and the HLA associations seemed to be driven largely by CMV exposure. Roughly uniform sequencing depth across donors was assumed in presence/absence analyses, although this assumption may not hold. In a later analysis, HLA-associated TCR beta chains showed more clonal expansion and lower generation probabilities than non-associated chains that were equally common. V-gene and J-gene trimming of TCR beta chains was associated with a missense DCLRE1C variant in a later genetic analysis, and the association was replicated in an independent cohort. The classifier was reported to diagnose cytomegalovirus status with high specificity and sensitivity in both the original and validation cohorts. A few of the identified cytomegalovirus-associated TCR beta chains were confirmed in vitro to be specific for cytomegalovirus antigens. Immune exposure information for the cohort was limited to CMV serostatus. A cluster of highly shared sequence variants was judged likely to be a technical artifact of the sequencing pipeline. It was suggested by the authors that the approach could potentially be generalized to other disease states and immunological phenotypes. In a later analysis, some 18,000 TCR beta sequences were associated with specific HLA alleles at a false discovery rate of 0.05.

About this clone itself: The antigen it recognizes is unknown. No base qualities exist here, and no much larger clone lies one base off it.

In total, 500 to 700 healthy bone marrow donors made up the cohort. All cohort members were sampled while nominally healthy, although unrecorded immune exposures were likely present. The donor was CMV seronegative and was included in the group of approximately 350 seronegative cohort members. A peripheral blood sample was collected from each donor, and TCR beta sequencing was performed on peripheral blood mononuclear cells. Genomic DNA was extracted from the blood cell samples with the Qiagen DNeasy Blood Extraction Kit. The germline V gene (reference sequence) yields LNHDA for CDR1 and SQIVND for CDR2. The V and J ends are trimmed by 3 bases and 8 bases, leaving 19 bases between them. Inclusive of the bounding cysteine and phenylalanine, the CDR3 is 15 residues long. Just CDR3 DNA is preserved here, 45 bases in frame from base 1. The library was built by means of the immunoSEQ multiplex PCR assay. A mixture of 60 forward primers for TCR Vbeta segments and 13 reverse primers for TCR Jbeta segments was used in the multiplex PCR. The CDR3 region of rearranged TCR beta genes was amplified from genomic DNA with a multiplex PCR assay. Amplified TCR beta libraries were sequenced as 87-base-pair reads on the Illumina HiSeq System. The authors' pipeline ran thus. A later analysis counted about 80 million unique TCR beta chains across the 666 repertoires, and roughly 9.9 million of these chains were shared by at least two donors. Raw reads were error-corrected and collapsed into unique sequences by a nearest-neighbor algorithm in which closely related sequences were merged to remove PCR and sequencing errors. V, D and J gene segments were assigned by aligning CDR3 sequences to IMGT reference sequences. For a sequence to be retained, a match of at least six nucleotides to both a V gene segment and a J gene segment was required. Rearrangements were classified as productive when the CDR3 lacked stop codons and remained in frame with V and J, and all other rearrangements were classified as non-productive. Following IMGT convention, CDR3 was defined as the stretch from the second conserved V-encoded cysteine to the conserved J-encoded phenylalanine. Sequences without an unambiguous match to a single V gene segment were excluded from the earlier analysis of about 640 of the donors. In an earlier analysis of approximately 560 of the donors, a V segment was called functional when productive rearrangements were above 56.7%, and segregating when the standard deviation between donors exceeded 5%. A statistical classification framework was built for diagnosing cytomegalovirus status from the catalog of TCR beta chain sequences. In a later analysis, V and J genes were assigned by comparing TCR nucleotide sequences against IMGT/GENE-DB human TR gene sequences. A later analysis assigned CDR3 sequences and most-parsimonious VDJ recombination scenarios with the TCRdist pipeline. A later analysis defined each TCR beta chain by its CDR3 amino acid sequence plus V-gene family, and excluded reads lacking a unique V-gene family. As a way to deal with suspected cross-contamination and a sequencing artifact, a later analysis dropped hundreds of nucleotide sequences that were highly shared and had low generation probability. For each public chain, a later analysis derived a clonal expansion index from normalized ranks of inferred template counts within each repertoire. A later analysis computed generation probabilities with a VDJ recombination model fitted to out-of-frame rearrangements, and checked the results against IGoR. Hypergeometric tests were used in a later analysis to score TCR-TCR, TCR-HLA and TCR-CMV co-occurrence, with a repertoire-size bias correction applied to the TCR pairs. To estimate false discovery rates, a later analysis permuted the HLA or CMV assignments 20 times. In a later analysis, co-occurring TCRs were grouped using DBSCAN, with TCRdist sequence similarity added in when clustering inside HLA-allele-positive subsets. Repertoires with fewer than 30,000 or more than 120,000 public chains were left out of co-occurrence clustering, as were a handful of repertoires with anomalous nucleotide sharing. TCRdb mirrors the immuneACCESS table, restricted to in-frame sequences. Some clones are absent from its copies; in checked studies, under half trace to an unresolved V gene, and the reason for the others is unknown. V and J calls and clone size are as listed in that table; D and trimming were resolved from the DNA. The sample table contains about 94,000 clones; only one count was recorded for around 77% of them. More than 3% of the sample is held by the ten biggest clonotypes.

Material for sequencing was PBMCs. The chain is made from TRBV19 and TRBJ1-2; TRBD1 is a weak D gene call, 5 bases matching. The clonotype comes from a man aged 25-45 years in good health and CMV-seronegative. The base sequence is TGTGCCAGTAGTATTTTACAAGGGGATTTTCAGGGCTACACCTTC. It is translated as CASSILQGDFQGYTF. The CDR3 plus the reference TRBV19 and TRBJ1-2 genes for the other parts give the full variable domain: DGGITQSPKYLFRKEGQNVTLSCEQNLNHDAMYWYRQDPGQGLRLIYYSQIVNDFQKGDIAEGYSVSREKKESFPLTVTSAQKNPTAFYLCASSILQGDFQGYTFGSGTRLTVV.